This T cell receptor beta chain came from a study of regulatory T cells in long-lasting Graves disease. This clonotype was detected a few times. The CDR3 extends over 12 amino acids. The V and J ends lost 4 bases and 0 bases respectively, with 6 bases between them. Germline-derived CDR1 and CDR2 are DFQATT and SNEGSKA (reference sequence). Researchers made TCR beta libraries by using iRepertoire HTBI primers and running Arm-PCR on CDR3 regions. MiXCR, run by TCRdb on the multiplex PCR reads, gives a single entry per CDR3 protein. The data contain 390,000 or so distinct CDR3 sequences, 10% to 15% of them singletons. Time point given: newly diagnosed GD, antithyroid drugs for less than 3 months. TCR sequences were obtained from RNA taken from PBMCs. Another study also made use of these data, one on T cells in Graves' hyperthyroidism and ophthalmopathy. From that paper: Blood also showed most of the thyroid clonotypes that were expanded above 0.001.

The starting material was peripheral blood mononuclear cells (PBMCs), obtained at new diagnosis, from a patient treated with antithyroid drugs. The sequence derives from a young woman with Graves disease. The chain recombines TRBV20-1 with TRBJ1-2; D gene ambiguous. As DNA, the CDR3 is TGCAGTGCTATTGGCGCTAACTATGGCTACACCTTC. Amino acids: CSAIGANYGYTF.